What follows are 25 T cell receptor beta chains derived from one specimen sequenced in a study of PD-1 blockade in classical Hodgkin lymphoma. TCRdb's copy holds only in-frame clones and misses some; the assay was immunoSEQ multiplex PCR. The sample records roughly 150,000 clones, around 73% being singletons. Each and every patient relapsed after autologous stem cell transplantation, and patients got differing brentuximab vedotin exposure. The material was peripheral blood mononuclear cells (PBMCs), obtained before the second cycle of nivolumab. These TCRs come from a human donor with classical Hodgkin lymphoma.

This clone was found once. The V and J genes are TRBV7-3 and TRBJ2-1, with D unresolved. Between the trimmed V and J ends, which lost 4 bases and 8 bases, there was a span of 18 bases. Germline CDR1 is SGHTA and CDR2 is FQGTGA. This CDR3 has 15 residues. The chain's CDR3 is CASSYLPGVLHEQFF. As DNA, the CDR3 is TGTGCCAGCAGCTACCTCCCTGGAGTTCTCCATGAGCAGTTCTTC. Full variable domain (outside the CDR3, taken from reference TRBV7-3 and TRBJ2-1): GAGVSQTPSNKVTEKGKYVELRCDPISGHTALYWYRQSLGQGPEFLIYFQGTGAADDSGLPNDRFFAVRPEGSVSTLKIQRTERGDSAVYLCASSYLPGVLHEQFFGPGTRLTVL.

The chain recombines TRBV6-1 with TRBJ1-2, with TRBD1 matching over 7 bases. Unmatched junction bases numbered 7, after V lost 6 bases and J lost 0 bases. This CDR3 has 15 residues. CDR1 is MNHNS, CDR2 SASEGT, per germline. CDR3 sequence: CASREQGNTNYGYTF. DNA of the CDR3: TGTGCCAGCAGGGAACAGGGGAATACTAACTATGGCTACACCTTC.

The chain combines TRBV4-1 with TRBJ2-5; TRBD2 might be the D (6 bases). V shed 4 bases and J shed 5 bases, with 14 bases lying between them. Germline V gene lookup returns CDR1 MGHRA and CDR2 YSYEKL. The CDR3 is made up of 14 amino acids. CDR3 in DNA: TGCGCCAGCAGCCCGACCGGGGGATGGGAGACCCAGTACTTC. Its protein is CASSPTGGWETQYF.

This chain joins TRBV5-1 and TRBJ1-5; weak D call: TRBD1 (6 bases). There are 15 residues in the CDR3. In germline, CDR1 is SGHRS, CDR2 YFSETQ. V dropped 2 bases and J dropped 4 bases, with 13 bases sitting between them. The DNA for the CDR3 is TGCGCCAGCAGCTTCGAAGGGGGGAGTAATCAGCCCCAGCATTTT. Amino acid sequence: CASSFEGGSNQPQHF.

This clone appeared a single time. The rearrangement joins TRBV2 to TRBJ2-6, with TRBD1 matching over 7 bases. Per germline, CDR1 SNHLY and CDR2 FYNNEI. The length of the CDR3 is 16 residues. Trimming cost V 4 bases and J 1 base; bases outside gene matches: 4. This CDR3 reads CASSGRGSSGANVLTF. Here the CDR3 DNA reads TGTGCCAGCAGTGGCAGGGGGTCGTCTGGGGCCAACGTCCTGACTTTC.

The chain links TRBV6-1 to TRBJ1-1; D possibly corresponds to TRBD1 (6 bases). Germline loops: CDR1 MNHNS, CDR2 SASEGT. The CDR3 covers 14 residues. V was trimmed by 6 bases and J by 5 bases, leaving 16 bases between them. CDR3 nucleotide sequence: TGTGCCAGCAGCGGGGGGGGCGCGGGAACTGAAGCTTTCTTT. Translating it yields CASSGGGAGTEAFF.

The chain recombines TRBV29-1 with TRBJ2-1; 10 bases map to TRBD2. The CDR3 totals 18 residues. Per the germline V gene, CDR1 is SQVTM and CDR2 is ANQGSEA. J was trimmed by 0 bases and V by 6 bases; bases with no gene match: 14. CDR3 nucleotide sequence: TGCAGCGTCCAAGGGTGGGATAGCGGGGGGAGCTCCTACAATGAGCAGTTCTTC. Translation gives CSVQGWDSGGSSYNEQFF.

V and J are TRBV4-1 and TRBJ1-1; maybe TRBD1 (5 bases). The CDR3 covers 17 residues. Germline assignment: CDR1 MGHRA and CDR2 YSYEKL. V was trimmed by 1 base and J by 0 bases, leaving 15 bases between them. The CDR3: CASSQGAGIPVNTEAFF. The CDR3 DNA follows: TGCGCCAGCAGCCAAGGGGCAGGGATCCCCGTGAACACTGAAGCTTTCTTT.

V and J are TRBV28 and TRBJ2-2; D is uncertain. This CDR3 comprises 18 residues. Trimming cost V 4 bases and J 4 bases, with 22 bases left between them. Germline CDR1 and CDR2: MDHEN and SYDVKM. Written as DNA, the CDR3 is TGTGCCAGCAGTTCCAGCCTCCGTCGCGGATGGGTCACCGGGGAGCTGTTTTTT. This translates into CASSSSLRRGWVTGELFF.

Here the CDR3 DNA reads TGTGCCAGCAGCTTAGTTTCCTCGAACACTGAAGCTTTCTTT. As protein: CASSLVSSNTEAFF. The chain is built from TRBV7-9 and TRBJ1-1; D call uncertain. CDR3 length equals 14 residues. Germline V gives CDR1 SEHNR, CDR2 FQNEAQ (reference sequence). V lost 1 base and J lost 1, with 7 bases in between.

This clone appeared once. This sequence joins TRBV21-1 and TRBJ2-5; no DNA check was done on the table's D call, TRBD2. TRBV21-1 is assigned pseudogene status. The CDR3 totals 19 residues. CDR3 region: CASSKEPMYPPGETETQYF. CDR3 bases: TGTGCCAGCAGCAAAGAGCCCATGTATCCCCCCGGGGAAACGGAGACCCAGTACTTC.

The chain uses TRBV7-6 and TRBJ1-4, with 9 bases matching TRBD1. Germline CDR1 is SGHVS and CDR2 is FNYEAQ. The trim removed 0 bases at V and 6 bases at J, leaving 5 bases unmatched. The CDR3 consists of 16 residues. CDR3 amino acids: CASSLAEGQGYEKLFF. The CDR3 bases are TGTGCCAGCAGCTTAGCGGAGGGACAGGGTTATGAAAAACTGTTTTTT.

The V gene is TRBV29-1, the J gene TRBJ2-2; TRBD2 matches 12 bases. Germline V gene sequence: CDR1 SQVTM, CDR2 ANQGSEA. This CDR3 has 15 residues. V was clipped by 4 bases and J by 6 bases; unmatched bases: 6. The CDR3 sequence is CSVVASGGVAGELFF. In nucleotides, the CDR3 is TGCAGCGTTGTGGCTAGCGGGGGGGTAGCCGGGGAGCTGTTTTTT.

The chain combines TRBV15 with TRBJ2-7; 8 nucleotides agree with TRBD2. The length of the CDR3 is 14 residues. The germline gives CDR1 LNHNV, CDR2 YYDKDF (reference sequence). V dropped 3 bases and J dropped 5; count of bases not matched to a gene: 6. The CDR3 protein is CATSRGAGAHEQYF. The DNA for the CDR3 is TGTGCCACCAGCAGGGGAGCGGGGGCCCACGAGCAGTACTTC.

This chain joins TRBV11-2 and TRBJ2-5, with 10 bases that match TRBD2. CDR3 length equals 15 residues. The ends lost 5 bases at V and 3 bases at J; junction bases unmatched: 6. The germline gives CDR1 SGHAT, CDR2 FQNNGV. The CDR3 sequence is CASSQDGLAEETQYF. Written as DNA, the CDR3 is TGTGCCAGCAGCCAAGATGGACTAGCGGAAGAGACCCAGTACTTC.

The CDR3 DNA follows: TGTGCCAGCTCACCCCAACGAGGGGAAATGTTCTCCTACAATGAGCAGTTCTTC. Translating it yields CASSPQRGEMFSYNEQFF. The chain recombines TRBV18 with TRBJ2-1; either TRBD1 or TRBD2 may fit D (5 bases each). With 3 bases removed from V and 0 bases from J, the gap between germline ends came to 18 bases. The CDR3 covers 18 residues. CDR1 is KGHSH and CDR2 is LQKENI in the germline V gene.

The genes are TRBV18 and TRBJ2-3; 7 nucleotides match TRBD2. V shed 4 bases and J 2 bases; nucleotides not matched to a gene: 6. CDR1 KGHSH and CDR2 LQKENI come from the germline V gene. This CDR3 spans 15 amino acids. In DNA, the CDR3 is TGTGCCAGCTCACAAAGGACTAGGTCCACAGATACGCAGTATTTT. As protein: CASSQRTRSTDTQYF.

V gene TRBV6-4 combines with J gene TRBJ1-3; 7 nucleotides agree with TRBD1. The CDR3 covers 17 residues. Germline lookup yields CDR1 MRHNA and CDR2 SNTAGT. Germline trimming cut 8 bases from V and 0 bases from J; bases unmatched to any gene: 13. CDR3 in DNA: TGTGCCAGCGTAACCGGGACAGACCTTTCCTCTGGAAACACCATATATTTT. Translation: CASVTGTDLSSGNTIYF.

This clone was detected ten times or more. The sample has other DNA sequences that encode this CDR3 too. The chain recombines TRBV6-6 with TRBJ2-3; D not certain. V lost 5 bases to trimming and J lost 0 bases, with 3 bases between them. The V gene's germline CDR1 is MNHNY and CDR2 SVGAGI (reference sequence). This CDR3 has 12 residues. The CDR3 protein is CASSISTDTQYF. The CDR3 DNA reads as TGTGCCAGCAGTATCAGCACAGATACGCAGTATTTT.

This sequence joins TRBV10-3 and TRBJ2-7, with 7 positions matching TRBD1. The CDR3 length is 14 residues. V shed 2 bases and J 8 bases; nucleotides not matched to a gene: 9. CDR1 ENHRY and CDR2 SYGVKD come from the germline V gene. The CDR3 bases are TGTGCCATCAGTGAGGAGACAGGGATTAATAAGCAGTACTTC. This codes for CAISEETGINKQYF.

For this clone: The identical CDR3 is also encoded by other nucleotide sequences in the sample. This sequence joins TRBV4-3 and TRBJ1-4; 7 nucleotides line up with TRBD1. J gave up 3 bases and V 3 bases, and 7 bases lay outside the gene matches. The CDR3 has 16 residues. From germline, CDR1 is LGHNA and CDR2 YSLEER. CDR3 residues: CASSQDRGQSNEKLFF. The CDR3 nucleotides are TGCGCCAGCAGCCAGGACCGGGGACAGTCTAATGAAAAACTGTTTTTT.

This clone was recorded only once. V gene TRBV7-2 combines with J gene TRBJ2-5; TRBD2 is a possible D gene (5 bases). The CDR3 sequence is 14 residues long. The V gene's germline CDR1 is SGHTA and CDR2 FQGNSA. The ends were cut back, 7 bases at V and 5 bases at J, with 17 bases in the middle. The CDR3 loop is CASTQSGWEETQYF. The DNA for the CDR3 is TGTGCCAGCACCCAGAGCGGATGGGAGGAGACCCAGTACTTC.

The rearrangement links TRBV7-3 to TRBJ2-5, with D possibly matching TRBD1 (7 bases). The V end lost 3 bases, the J end lost 5 bases, and 13 bases lay between the germline ends. CDR1 is SGHTA, CDR2 FQGTGA, per germline. CDR3 length: 14 amino acids. CDR3 protein: CASSFGGGTETQYF. Written as DNA, the CDR3 is TGTGCCAGCAGCTTTGGAGGGGGCACTGAGACCCAGTACTTC. The variable domain in full, with the rest retrieved from reference TRBV7-3 and TRBJ2-5, is GAGVSQTPSNKVTEKGKYVELRCDPISGHTALYWYRQSLGQGPEFLIYFQGTGAADDSGLPNDRFFAVRPEGSVSTLKIQRTERGDSAVYLCASSFGGGTETQYFGPGTRLLVL.

The chain combines TRBV23-1 with TRBJ2-1; D is unresolved. TRBV23-1 belongs to the ORF category, with a function that is uncertain. The CDR3 extends over 15 amino acids. V was cut by 2 bases and J by 1 base, with 9 bases left in between. In DNA, the CDR3 is TGCGCCAGCAGTCAAGTGGCCAGGTCCTACAATGAGCAGTTCTTC. Translating it yields CASSQVARSYNEQFF.

This clone has only a few counts. J is TRBJ1-5 and V is TRBV19; D is uncertain. The germline V gene has CDR1 LNHDA and CDR2 SQIVND (reference sequence). Trimming cost V 3 bases and J 5 bases, with 8 bases left between them. The CDR3 runs 13 residues. CDR3 DNA sequence: TGTGCCAGTAGTATGATGGGGTATCAGCCCCAGCATTTT. As protein: CASSMMGYQPQHF.